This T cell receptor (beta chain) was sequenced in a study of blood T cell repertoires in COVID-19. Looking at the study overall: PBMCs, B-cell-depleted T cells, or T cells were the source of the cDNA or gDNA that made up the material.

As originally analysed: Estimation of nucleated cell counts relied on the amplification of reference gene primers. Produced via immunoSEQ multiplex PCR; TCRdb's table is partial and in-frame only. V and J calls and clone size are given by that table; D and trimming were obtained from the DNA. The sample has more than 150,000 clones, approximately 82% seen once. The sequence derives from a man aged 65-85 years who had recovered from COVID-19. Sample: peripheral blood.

The CDR3, as DNA: TGTGCCAGCAGCACAGCGGGACTAGCGGCGACAGATACGCAGTATTTT. Translation: CASSTAGLAATDTQYF. V is TRBV5-4 and J is TRBJ2-3; 11 bases line up with TRBD2. The CDR3 consists of 16 residues. The V gene's germline CDR1 is SGHNT and CDR2 YYREEE (reference sequence). V shed 4 bases, J shed 3 bases, and the junction held 7 bases outside the gene matches.